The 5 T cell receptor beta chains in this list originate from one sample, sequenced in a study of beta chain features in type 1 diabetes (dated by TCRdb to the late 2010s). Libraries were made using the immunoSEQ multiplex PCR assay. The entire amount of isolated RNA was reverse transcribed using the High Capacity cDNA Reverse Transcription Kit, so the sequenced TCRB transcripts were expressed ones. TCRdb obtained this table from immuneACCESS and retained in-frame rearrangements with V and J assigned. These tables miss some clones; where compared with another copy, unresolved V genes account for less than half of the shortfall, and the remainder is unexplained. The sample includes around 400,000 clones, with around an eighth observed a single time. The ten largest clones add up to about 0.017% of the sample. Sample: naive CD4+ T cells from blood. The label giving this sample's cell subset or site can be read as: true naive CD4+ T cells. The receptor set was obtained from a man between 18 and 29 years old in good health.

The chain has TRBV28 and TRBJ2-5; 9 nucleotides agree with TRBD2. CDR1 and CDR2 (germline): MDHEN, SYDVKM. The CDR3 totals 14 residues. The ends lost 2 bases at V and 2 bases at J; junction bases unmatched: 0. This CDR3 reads CASSLAGGQETQYF. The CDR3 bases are TGTGCCAGCAGTTTAGCGGGGGGGCAAGAGACCCAGTACTTC.

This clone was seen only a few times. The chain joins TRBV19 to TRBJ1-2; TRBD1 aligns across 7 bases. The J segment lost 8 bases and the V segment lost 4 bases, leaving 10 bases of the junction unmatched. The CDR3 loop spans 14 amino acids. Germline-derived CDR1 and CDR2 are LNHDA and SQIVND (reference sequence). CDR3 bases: TGTGCCAGTAGTACCCCGACAGGGTCTAACGGCTACACCTTC. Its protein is CASSTPTGSNGYTF.

The CDR3 is CASSVDSDRARYGYTF. DNA for the CDR3: TGTGCCAGCAGCGTAGATAGTGACAGGGCAAGGTATGGCTACACCTTC. The gene calls are TRBV9 and TRBJ1-2; 7 positions match TRBD1. Germline V CDR1 and CDR2: SGDLS, YYNGEE. There are 16 residues in the CDR3. After removal of 0 bases from V and 5 bases from J, the junction contained 10 bases not matched to a gene.

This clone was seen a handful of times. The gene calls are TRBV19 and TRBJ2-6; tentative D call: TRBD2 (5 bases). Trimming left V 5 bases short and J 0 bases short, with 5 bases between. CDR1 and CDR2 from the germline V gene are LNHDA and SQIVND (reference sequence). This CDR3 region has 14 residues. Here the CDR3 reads CASSRGSGANVLTF. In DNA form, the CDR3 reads TGTGCCAGTAGTCGGGGCTCTGGGGCCAACGTCCTGACTTTC.

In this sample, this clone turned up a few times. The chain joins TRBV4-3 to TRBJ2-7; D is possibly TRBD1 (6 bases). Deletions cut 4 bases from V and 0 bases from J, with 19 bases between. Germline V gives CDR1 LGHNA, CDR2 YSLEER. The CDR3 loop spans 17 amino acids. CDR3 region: CASSLRTTDRLSYEQYF. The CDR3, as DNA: TGCGCCAGCAGCCTAAGAACCACCGACAGGCTCTCCTACGAGCAGTACTTC.